This T cell receptor (beta chain) was found in a study of shared clonotypes between healthy human individuals (TCRdb year 2020). Some background on the complete study: Two women and a few men aged 18 to 49 years were included in the cohort. Per donor, three plates each were used for CD4 naive and CD4 memory, two for CD8 naive, and one for CD8 memory. To estimate repertoire size and how much clonotypes are shared between individuals, the study performed deep sequencing of blood TCR repertoires from a few healthy adults. Leukapheresis yielded between about 0.85 and 10 billion PBMCs per donor. Libraries were prepared and TCR repertoires were sequenced by different laboratories using diverse techniques, in order to increase sequencing depth and limit assay-specific biases. The research as a whole found: Incomplete sequencing was indicated by rarefaction of sorted-subset datasets, despite the large sequencing depth. The genetic and exposure-history diversity represented was limited by the small number of donors. Clonotypes shared by all four sorted-subset donors showed higher generation probabilities than non-shared clonotypes. Estimated clonotype richness was generally larger for naive than for memory subsets. Sampling was restricted to blood, and TCR repertoires in tissue are likely to differ from TCR repertoires in blood. About 5% of naive CD4, around 4% of naive CD8, approximately 2% of memory CD4, and approximately 0.4% of memory CD8 clonotypes were shared across several donors. Pairwise subsampling indicated that sequencing depth was expected to affect the degree of clonotype sharing among donors.

Donors were healthy HIV-negative adults with no recently reported acute infections or vaccinations. Every donor was a Caucasian adult living in Nashville, Tennessee, USA. Magnetic negative selection was used to enrich CD4+ T cells, after which naive cells were positively selected on CD45RA and the negative fraction became the memory subset. Blood was collected by leukapheresis, and PBMCs were isolated by Ficoll-Histopaque density gradient centrifugation and then cryopreserved in liquid nitrogen vapor phase. Analytical flow cytometry was used to check the purity and quantity of each magnetically sorted T cell population. From each sorted fraction, genomic DNA was isolated and quantified by UV absorbance on a Nanodrop 2000c. Using the deep immunoSEQ assay, TCR CDR3 regions were amplified from genomic DNA by multiplex PCR. For each cell subset, the extracted genomic DNA was distributed evenly across all wells of several immunoSEQ 96-well plates, and each plate served as one replicate. Each replicate PCR for sorted subsets received about 200 ng genomic DNA, equal to roughly 29,000 T cell genomes. Purified libraries were quantified with a Qubit 3.0 fluorometer, sized on a Bioanalyzer 2100, and re-quantified with the KAPA Library Quantification kit. Every immunoSEQ 96-well plate was sequenced on a separate single-read 150-cycle Illumina NextSeq 550 flow cell. Regarding the original processing steps: Because only junctional sequences without quality scores were contained in the immunoSEQ output, filtering matching that applied to full-length reads could not be performed. Sequences were annotated with PyIR, a Python wrapper for IgBLAST v1.9, using IMGT germline references to assign V/J genes and CDR3. Reads were filtered out if the reads had weak V/J assignments (E-value above 1e-6), no CDR3, stop codons, out-of-frame junctions, or ambiguous translated residues. V3J clonotypes were defined as sequences sharing the same inferred V gene, J gene, and CDR3 amino acid sequence. To compute the percentage overlap between repertoires, the number of shared unique clonotypes was divided by the size of the smaller repertoire. Repertoire richness was assessed with RTK rarefaction, the Chao1 estimator, and Recon v2.1 estimates of unobserved clonotypes. OLGA was used to compute generation probabilities for all TCRbeta clonotypes that the gDNA method yielded from a handful of donors. The table comes from immuneACCESS by way of TCRdb, which keeps in-frame sequences with V and J called. Part of the clones is missing from these tables; in studies checked, under half for an unresolved V gene and the rest for unknown reasons. V and J calls and clone size are as listed in that table; D and trimming were resolved from the DNA. This sample has over 1.5 million clones in its table, and around 98% of those were observed once. Less than 0.55% of the sample rests with the top ten.

Remarks on this clone: Its antigen remains undetermined. The sample holds no much larger clone one base away, and base qualities are not on file.

V is shortened by 2 bases, J by 2 bases, and the region joining them spans 11 bases. The CDR3 numbers 15 residues from cysteine through phenylalanine. The retained sequence is limited to the CDR3, 45 bases, with the frame set at the first base. The germline V gene supplies CDR1 SGHDT and CDR2 YYEEEE. The chain couples TRBV5-6 to TRBJ1-3; the D gene identity is not certain. The clonotype originates from a man aged 30 to 39 in good health. Sequencing was done on a sample of naive CD4+ T cells sorted from blood. In the paper's terms, the cell subset or site label means: CD45RA+ positively selected. The DNA sequence is given as TGTGCCAGCAGCTTTTCGCGGGGAGCTGGAAACACCATATATTTT. Its translation is CASSFSRGAGNTIYF. Supplemented by the reference TRBV5-6 and TRBJ1-3 proteins around the CDR3, the complete variable domain is DAGVTQSPTHLIKTRGQQVTLRCSPKSGHDTVSWYQQALGQGPQFIFQYYEEEERQRGNFPDRFSGHQFPNYSSELNVNALLLGDSALYLCASSFSRGAGNTIYFGEGSWLTVV.